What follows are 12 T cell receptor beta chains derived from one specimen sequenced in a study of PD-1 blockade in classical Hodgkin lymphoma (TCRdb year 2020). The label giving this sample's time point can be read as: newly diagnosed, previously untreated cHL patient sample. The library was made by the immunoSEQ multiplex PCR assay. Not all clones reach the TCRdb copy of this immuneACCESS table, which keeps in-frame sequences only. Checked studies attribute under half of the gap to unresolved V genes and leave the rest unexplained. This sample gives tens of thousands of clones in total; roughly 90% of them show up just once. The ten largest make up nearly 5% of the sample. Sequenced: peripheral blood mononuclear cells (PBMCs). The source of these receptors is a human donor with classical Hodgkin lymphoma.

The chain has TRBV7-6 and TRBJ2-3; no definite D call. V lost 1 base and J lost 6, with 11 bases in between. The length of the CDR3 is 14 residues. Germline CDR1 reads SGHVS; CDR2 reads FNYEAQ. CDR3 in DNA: TGTGCCAGCAGCTTAGATTTCGCGACGGATACGCAGTATTTT. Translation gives CASSLDFATDTQYF.

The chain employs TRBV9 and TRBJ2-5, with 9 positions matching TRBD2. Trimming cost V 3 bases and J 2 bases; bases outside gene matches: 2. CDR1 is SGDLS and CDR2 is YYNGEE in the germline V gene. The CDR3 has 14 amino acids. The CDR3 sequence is CASSESGGQETQYF. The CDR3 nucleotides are TGTGCCAGCAGCGAGAGCGGGGGGCAAGAGACCCAGTACTTC.

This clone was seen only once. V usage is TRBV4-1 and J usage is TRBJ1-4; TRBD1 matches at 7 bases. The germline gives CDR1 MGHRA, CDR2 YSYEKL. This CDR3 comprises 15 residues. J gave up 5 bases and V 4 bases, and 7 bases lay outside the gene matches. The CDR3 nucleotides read TGCGCCAGCAGCCGACCGACAGGGATAAATGAAAAACTGTTTTTT. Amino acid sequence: CASSRPTGINEKLFF.

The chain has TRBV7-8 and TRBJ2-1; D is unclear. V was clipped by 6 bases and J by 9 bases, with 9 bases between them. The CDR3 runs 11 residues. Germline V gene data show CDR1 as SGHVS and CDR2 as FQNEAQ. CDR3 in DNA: TGTGCCAGCAGTTCTACGGGTGAGCAGTTCTTC. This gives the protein CASSSTGEQFF.

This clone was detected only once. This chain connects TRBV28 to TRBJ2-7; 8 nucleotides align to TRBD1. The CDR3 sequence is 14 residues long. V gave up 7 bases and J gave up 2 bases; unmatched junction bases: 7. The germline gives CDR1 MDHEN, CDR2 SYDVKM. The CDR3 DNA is TGTGCCAGCAACCTCAGGGGGCCTGCCTACGAGCAGTACTTC. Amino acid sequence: CASNLRGPAYEQYF.

In nucleotides, the CDR3 is TGCGCCAGCAGCGCGACAGGGGTGGGCACTGAAGCTTTCTTT. It specifies CASSATGVGTEAFF. This chain joins TRBV5-1 and TRBJ1-1; 8 bases align to TRBD1. Trimming took 4 bases from V and 4 from J; bases not matched to a gene: 6. Germline-derived CDR1 and CDR2 are SGHRS and YFSETQ. CDR3 length: 14 amino acids.

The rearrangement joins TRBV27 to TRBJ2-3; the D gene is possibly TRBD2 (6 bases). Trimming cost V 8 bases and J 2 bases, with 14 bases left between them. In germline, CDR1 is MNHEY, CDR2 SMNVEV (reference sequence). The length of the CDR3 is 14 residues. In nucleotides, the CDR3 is TGTGCCAGCGGCGGGGCTAGCGCCACAGATACGCAGTATTTT. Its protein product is CASGGASATDTQYF.

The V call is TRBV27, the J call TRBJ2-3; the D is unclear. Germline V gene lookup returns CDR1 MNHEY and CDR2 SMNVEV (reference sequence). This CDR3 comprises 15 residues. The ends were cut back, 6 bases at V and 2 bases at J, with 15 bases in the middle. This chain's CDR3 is CASSRRSTLTDTQYF. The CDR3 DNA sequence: TGTGCCAGCAGCAGACGTTCGACGCTCACAGATACGCAGTATTTT.

The CDR3 region is CASSPRAGSGNTIYF. In DNA form, the CDR3 reads TGCGCCAGCAGCCCTCGCGCGGGCTCTGGAAACACCATATATTTT. This chain links TRBV5-1 with TRBJ1-3; D remains ambiguous. V lost 4 bases and J lost 0, with 11 bases in between. Germline V gene sequence: CDR1 SGHRS, CDR2 YFSETQ. The CDR3 has 15 residues. The whole variable domain, filled in from reference TRBV5-1 and TRBJ1-3, reads KAGVTQTPRYLIKTRGQQVTLSCSPISGHRSVSWYQQTPGQGLQFLFEYFSETQRNKGNFPGRFSGRQFSNSRSEMNVSTLELGDSALYLCASSPRAGSGNTIYFGEGSWLTVV.

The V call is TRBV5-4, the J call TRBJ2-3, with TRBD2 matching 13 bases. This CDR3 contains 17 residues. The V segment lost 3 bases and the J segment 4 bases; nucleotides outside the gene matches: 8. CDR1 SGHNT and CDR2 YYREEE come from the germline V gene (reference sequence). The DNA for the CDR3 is TGTGCCAGCAGCTCGGGGACTAGCGGGATGGGGCCAGATACGCAGTATTTT. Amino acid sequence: CASSSGTSGMGPDTQYF.

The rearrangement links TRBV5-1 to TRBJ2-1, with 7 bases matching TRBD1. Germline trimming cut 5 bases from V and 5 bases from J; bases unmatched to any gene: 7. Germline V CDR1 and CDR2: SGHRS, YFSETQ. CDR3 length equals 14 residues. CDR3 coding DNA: TGCGCCAGCAGAATACAGGGGTCCGACAATGAGCAGTTCTTC. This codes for CASRIQGSDNEQFF. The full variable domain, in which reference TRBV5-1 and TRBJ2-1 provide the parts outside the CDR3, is KAGVTQTPRYLIKTRGQQVTLSCSPISGHRSVSWYQQTPGQGLQFLFEYFSETQRNKGNFPGRFSGRQFSNSRSEMNVSTLELGDSALYLCASRIQGSDNEQFFGPGTRLTVL.

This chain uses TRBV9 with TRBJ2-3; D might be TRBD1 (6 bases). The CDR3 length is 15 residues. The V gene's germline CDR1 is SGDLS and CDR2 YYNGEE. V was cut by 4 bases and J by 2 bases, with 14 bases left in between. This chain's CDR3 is CASSLLGGFTDTQYF. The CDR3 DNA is TGTGCCAGCAGCCTTCTAGGGGGTTTCACAGATACGCAGTATTTT.